This T cell receptor (beta chain) is from a study of blood T cell repertoires in COVID-19 (dated by TCRdb to 2019 to 2021). In the study overall: The collaborator samples originated in the United States, Italy and Spain and spanned the acute and convalescent phases of COVID-19. The prospective study material was composed of cDNA or gDNA derived from T cells, B-cell-depleted T cells, or PBMCs. Where available, HLA class I and class II types were obtained from metadata supplied by the sample provider rather than from assay-based typing. A freely available public database, intended as a resource for researchers studying the immune response to SARS-CoV-2, is where the repertoires were released. A de-identified subject ID, COVID-19 status, age in years and sex were almost always included in the sample metadata. The dataset comprised deeply sampled blood TCRbeta repertoires from subjects exposed to, actively infected with, or recovered from COVID-19. The samples were drawn from the first 160 participants of the ongoing ImmuneRACE study and from over a thousand subjects provided by 6 global collaborators.

What the study reported, not specific to this receptor: How much clinical and demographic metadata was included differed by source and by participant, and the metadata was provided uncurated.

Each collaborating institution followed its own protocols to collect whole blood in K2EDTA tubes. Collaborator samples were shipped for TCRbeta analysis as frozen whole blood, isolated PBMCs, or DNA extracted from either sample type. TCRbeta CDR3 regions were amplified from genomic DNA using the immunoSEQ Assay, a bias-controlled multiplex PCR. The source study handled its data this way. Nucleated cell counts per sample were estimated from amplification of reference gene primers within the assay. To quantify the absolute abundance of each unique TCRbeta CDR3 rearrangement, sequence reads were collapsed and filtered. For each sample, productive Simpson clonality was calculated as the square root of Simpson's diversity index across productive rearrangements. Held by TCRdb, this immuneACCESS table contains in-frame sequences only and omits some clones. Under half of the omission traces to an unresolved V gene where checked; the cause of the rest is unknown. V and J calls and clone size are given by that table; D and trimming were obtained from the DNA. The sample table shows about 670,000 clones, and about 90% are seen once. The ten largest clones capture under 0.3% of the sample.

V is pared back by 4 bases and J by 5 bases, with 20 bases lying between the germline termini. The CDR3 runs 15 residues from the cysteine to the phenylalanine. Of all the DNA, just the CDR3 is kept, 45 bases in frame from base 1. The germline V gene (reference sequence) gives CDR1 as GTSNPN and CDR2 as SVGIG. Notes on this clone: Its specific antigen is unknown. No base quality values were provided; no much bigger clone lies one nucleotide off.

The chain uses TRBV30 and TRBJ1-1; no D gene can be assigned with confidence. The material sequenced was peripheral blood. The sequence was collected from a woman aged 18-35 years with acute or convalescent COVID-19. The CDR3 loop reads CAWKFTIIRRTEAFF. The DNA sequence is as follows: TGTGCCTGGAAATTTACGATCATAAGGAGGACTGAAGCTTTCTTT.